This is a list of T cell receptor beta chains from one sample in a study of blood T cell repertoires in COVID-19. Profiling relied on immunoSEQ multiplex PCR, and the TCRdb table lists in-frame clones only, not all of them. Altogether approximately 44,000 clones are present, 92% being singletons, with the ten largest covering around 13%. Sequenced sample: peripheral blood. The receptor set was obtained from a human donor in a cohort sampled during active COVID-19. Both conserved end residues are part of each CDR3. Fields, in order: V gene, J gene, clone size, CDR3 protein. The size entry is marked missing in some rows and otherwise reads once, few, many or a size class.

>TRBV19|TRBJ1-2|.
CASSMDRGQIYGYTF
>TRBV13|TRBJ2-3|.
CASSLSRTGPQYF
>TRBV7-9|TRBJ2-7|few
CASSSGGAGYEQYF
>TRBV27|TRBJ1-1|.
CASSLRGPNTEAFF
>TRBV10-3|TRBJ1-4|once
CAISESPGQGRKLFF
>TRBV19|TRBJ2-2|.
CASSPFSGELFF
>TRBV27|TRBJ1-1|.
CASSKGQGAPNTEAFF
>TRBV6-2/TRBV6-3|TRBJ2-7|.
CVSSAGTSGVYEQYF
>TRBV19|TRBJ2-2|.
CASSIDHGGVGGELFF
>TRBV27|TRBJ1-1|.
CASSLNRNTEAFF
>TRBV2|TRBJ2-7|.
CASSERQGNEQYF
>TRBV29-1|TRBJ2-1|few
CSVGTGGAGNEQFF
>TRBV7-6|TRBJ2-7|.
CASTPSGGASEQYF
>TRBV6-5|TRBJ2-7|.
CASRLTGLDEQYF
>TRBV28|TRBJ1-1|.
CASSTGPSRGRAFF
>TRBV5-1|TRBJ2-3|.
CASSLARGLTLWSTDTQYF
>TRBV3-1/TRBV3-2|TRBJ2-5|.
CASTQRGGGGTQYF
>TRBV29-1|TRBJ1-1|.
CSAGKDEAFF
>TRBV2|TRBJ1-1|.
CASSRSRGRDTEAFF
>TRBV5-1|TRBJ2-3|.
CASGQPGTDTQYF
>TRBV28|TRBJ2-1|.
CASSLGGTSVNEQFF
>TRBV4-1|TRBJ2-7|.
CASSHQLAGGTEQYF
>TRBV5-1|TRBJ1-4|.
CASSLMGLRGNEKLFF
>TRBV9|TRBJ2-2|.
CASSVAAGGYTGELFF
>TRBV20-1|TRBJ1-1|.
CRPNQAGEAFF
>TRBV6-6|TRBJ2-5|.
CASDRGPQETQYF
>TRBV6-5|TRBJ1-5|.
CASRPNQGSNQPQHF
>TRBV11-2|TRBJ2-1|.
CASSFLLSSYNEQFF
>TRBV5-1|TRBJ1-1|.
CASSLDPGVNTEAFF
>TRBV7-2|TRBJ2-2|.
CASSLLAGSNTGELFF
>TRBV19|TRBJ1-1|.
CASSRTDTEAFF
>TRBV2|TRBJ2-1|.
CASSDSRGAYNEQFF
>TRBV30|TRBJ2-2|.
CAWTGGLGGELFF
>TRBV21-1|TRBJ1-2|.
CASSEQGAFDGYTF
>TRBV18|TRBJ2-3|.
CASSPGQGTDTQYF
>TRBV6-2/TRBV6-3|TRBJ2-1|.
CASSYPTYNEQFF
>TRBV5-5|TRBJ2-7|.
CASSLEGSSYEQYF
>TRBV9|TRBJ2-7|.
CASSVGGQYEQYF
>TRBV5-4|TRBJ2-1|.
CASSSGTSGSYEQFF
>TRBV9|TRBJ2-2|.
CASRPGGAGELFF
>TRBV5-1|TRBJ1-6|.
CASRVTGRDNSPLHF
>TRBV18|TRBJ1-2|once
CASSPRDRNYGYTF
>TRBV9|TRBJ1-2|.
CASSTTGGYGYTF
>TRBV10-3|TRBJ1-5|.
CAISESGQGSNQPQHF
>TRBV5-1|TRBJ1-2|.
CASTPGFNYGYTF
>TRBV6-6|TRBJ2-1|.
CASSLSLPLSSYNEQFF
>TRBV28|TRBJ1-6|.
CASSSGQGWAPLHF
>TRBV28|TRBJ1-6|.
CASSSGQSAPYNSPLHF
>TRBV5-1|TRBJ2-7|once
CASSTGLAGDEQYF
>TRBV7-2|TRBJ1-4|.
CASSPIAQYNEKLFF
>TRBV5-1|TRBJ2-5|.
CASSPGSLQETQYF
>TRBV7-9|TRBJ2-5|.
CASSLGQFQETQYF
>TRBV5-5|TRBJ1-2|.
CASSFGHELSYGYTF
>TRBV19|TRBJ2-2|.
CASNYRGVGTGELFF
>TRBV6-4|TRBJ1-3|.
CASSDSALSGNTIYF
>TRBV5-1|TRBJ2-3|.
CASSLEGQGADTQYF
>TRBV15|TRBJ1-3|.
CATSRDLSSGNTIYF
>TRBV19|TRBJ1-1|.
CASSPQGAGTEAFF